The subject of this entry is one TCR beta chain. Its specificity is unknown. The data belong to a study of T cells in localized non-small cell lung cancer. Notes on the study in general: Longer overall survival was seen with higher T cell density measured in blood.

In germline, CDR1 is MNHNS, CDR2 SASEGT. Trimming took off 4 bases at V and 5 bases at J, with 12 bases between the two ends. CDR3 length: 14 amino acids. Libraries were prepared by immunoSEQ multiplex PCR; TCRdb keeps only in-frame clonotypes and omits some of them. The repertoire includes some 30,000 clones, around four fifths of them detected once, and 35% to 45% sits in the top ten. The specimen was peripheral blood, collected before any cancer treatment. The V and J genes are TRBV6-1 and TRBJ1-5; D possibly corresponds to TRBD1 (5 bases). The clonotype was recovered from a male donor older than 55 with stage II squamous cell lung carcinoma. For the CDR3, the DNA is TGTGCCAGCAGTGTCAGGGAAAGGGATCAGCCCCAGCATTTT. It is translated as CASSVRERDQPQHF.